This T cell receptor beta chain is from a study of T cells expressing NK-cell markers. Study as a whole: HCMV seropositivity marked seven of the eight sequenced donors; one was seronegative.

Each CDR3 protein gets one entry in TCRdb, which reprocessed the 5' RACE reads and gives no DNA. This listing includes 200,000 to 300,000 distinct CDR3 sequences. The study, taken as a whole, reports: Dominant NKG2C+ clonotype frequencies of 1.0-7.0% of CD8+ T cells were measured in roughly 6 donors.

The CDR3 extends over 17 amino acids. The germline CDR1 and CDR2 sequences are KGHDR and SFDVKD. Comment on this clonotype: Its antigen is as yet unknown.

Sample: blood T cells: a sorted CD56 or NKG2C T cell subset, CD4+ or CD8+ T cells, or bulk PBMC T cells (not recorded which). The rearrangement joins TRBV24-1 to TRBJ1-5. The sequence was collected from a man aged 18 to 29 in good health. This chain's CDR3 is CATSDFIRMVSNQPQHF.